The present TCR beta chain was sequenced within a study of blood T cell repertoires in COVID-19. Study in general: Collection of acute and convalescent COVID-19 samples took place in the United States, Italy and Spain. The cDNA or gDNA used as material had been derived from T cells, B-cell-depleted T cells, or PBMCs.

As processed by the authors: Amplified reference gene primers provided the basis for estimating nucleated cell counts. The protocol was immunoSEQ multiplex PCR, while the TCRdb copy is restricted to in-frame clones and leaves out a portion. V, J and clone size were drawn from that table, and D and trimming were deduced from the DNA. In the table there are 120,000 to 150,000 clones, over 75% of which are singletons. Material: peripheral blood. The TCR was taken from a woman aged 45-59 years with acute or convalescent COVID-19.

CDR3 coding DNA: TGTGCCAGCTCACCGCAGGACAGTTACAATCAGCCCCAGCATTTT. Its translation: CASSPQDSYNQPQHF. The chain is built from TRBV18 and TRBJ1-5; weak D call: TRBD1 (6 bases). Germline-derived CDR1 and CDR2 are KGHSH and LQKENI. The CDR3 length is 15 residues. Trimming stripped 3 bases from V and 3 bases from J, with 12 bases between.